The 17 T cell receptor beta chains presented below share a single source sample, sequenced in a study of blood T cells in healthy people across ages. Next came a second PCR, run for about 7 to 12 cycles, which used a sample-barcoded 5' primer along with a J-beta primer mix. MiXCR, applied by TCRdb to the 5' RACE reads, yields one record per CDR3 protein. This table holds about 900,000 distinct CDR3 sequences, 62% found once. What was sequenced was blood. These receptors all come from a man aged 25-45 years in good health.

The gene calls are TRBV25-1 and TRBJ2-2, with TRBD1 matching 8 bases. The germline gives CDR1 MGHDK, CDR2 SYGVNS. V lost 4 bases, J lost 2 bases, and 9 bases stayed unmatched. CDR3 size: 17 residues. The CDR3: CASSGYTGQANTGELFF. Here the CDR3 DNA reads TGTGCCAGCAGTGGATATACGGGACAGGCTAACACCGGGGAGCTGTTTTTT.

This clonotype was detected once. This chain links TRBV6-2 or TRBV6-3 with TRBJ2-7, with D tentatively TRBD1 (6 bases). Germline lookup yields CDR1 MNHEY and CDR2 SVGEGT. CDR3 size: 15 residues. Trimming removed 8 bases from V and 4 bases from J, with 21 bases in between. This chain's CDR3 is CASEPGAGAAYEQYF. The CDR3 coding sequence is TGTGCCAGCGAACCTGGGGCAGGGGCGGCGTACGAGCAGTACTTC.

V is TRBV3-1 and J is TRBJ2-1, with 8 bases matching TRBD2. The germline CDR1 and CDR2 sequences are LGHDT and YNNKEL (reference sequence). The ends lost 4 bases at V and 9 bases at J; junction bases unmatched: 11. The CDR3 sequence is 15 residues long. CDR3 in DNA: TGTGCCAGCAGCCCCGGGACTAGAGGACGCGGTGAGCAGTTCTTC. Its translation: CASSPGTRGRGEQFF.

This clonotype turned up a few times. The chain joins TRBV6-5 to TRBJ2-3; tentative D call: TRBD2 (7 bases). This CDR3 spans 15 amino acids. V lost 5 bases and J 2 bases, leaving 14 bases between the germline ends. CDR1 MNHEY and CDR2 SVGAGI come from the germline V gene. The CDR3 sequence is CASSLQGGVTDTQYF. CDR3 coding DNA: TGTGCCAGCAGTCTCCAAGGGGGGGTCACAGATACGCAGTATTTT.

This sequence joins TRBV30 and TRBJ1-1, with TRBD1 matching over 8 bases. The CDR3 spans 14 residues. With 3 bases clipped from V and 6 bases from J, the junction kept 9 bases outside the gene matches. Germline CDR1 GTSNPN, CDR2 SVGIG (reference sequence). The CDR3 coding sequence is TGTGCCTGGAGCCAGAGACAGGGGAGTTCTGAAGCTTTCTTT. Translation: CAWSQRQGSSEAFF.

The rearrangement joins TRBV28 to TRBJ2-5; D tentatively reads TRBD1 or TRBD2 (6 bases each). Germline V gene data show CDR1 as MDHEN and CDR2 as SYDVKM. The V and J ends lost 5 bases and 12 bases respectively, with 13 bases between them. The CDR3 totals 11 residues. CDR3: CASSPHREEYF. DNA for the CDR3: TGTGCCAGCAGTCCTCACAGGGAGGAGTACTTC.

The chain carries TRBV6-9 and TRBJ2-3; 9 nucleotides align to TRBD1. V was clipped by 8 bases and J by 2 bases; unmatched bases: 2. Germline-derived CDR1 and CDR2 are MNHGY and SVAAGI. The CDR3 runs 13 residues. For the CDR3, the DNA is TGTGCCAGCCGGGACAGGGACACAGATACGCAGTATTTT. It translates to CASRDRDTDTQYF.

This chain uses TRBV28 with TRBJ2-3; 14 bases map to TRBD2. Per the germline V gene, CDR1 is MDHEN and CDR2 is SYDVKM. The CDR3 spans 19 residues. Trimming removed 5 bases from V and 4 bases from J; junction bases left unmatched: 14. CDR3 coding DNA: TGTGCCAGCAGTATCACGACTAGCGGGGGGGCCGTAGTCGCAGATACGCAGTATTTT. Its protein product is CASSITTSGGAVVADTQYF.

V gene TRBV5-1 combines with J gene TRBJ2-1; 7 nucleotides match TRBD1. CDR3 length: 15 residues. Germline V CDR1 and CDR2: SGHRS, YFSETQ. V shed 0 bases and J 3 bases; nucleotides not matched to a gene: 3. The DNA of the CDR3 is TGCGCCAGCAGCTTGGAACAGGGGATCTACAATGAGCAGTTCTTC. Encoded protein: CASSLEQGIYNEQFF. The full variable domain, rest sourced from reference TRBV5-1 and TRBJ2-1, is KAGVTQTPRYLIKTRGQQVTLSCSPISGHRSVSWYQQTPGQGLQFLFEYFSETQRNKGNFPGRFSGRQFSNSRSEMNVSTLELGDSALYLCASSLEQGIYNEQFFGPGTRLTVL.

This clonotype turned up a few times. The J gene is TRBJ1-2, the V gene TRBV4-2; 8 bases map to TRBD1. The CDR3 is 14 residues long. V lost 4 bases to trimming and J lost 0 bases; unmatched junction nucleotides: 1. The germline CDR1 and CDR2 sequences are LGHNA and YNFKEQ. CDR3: CASSRDRTNYGYTF. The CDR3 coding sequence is TGTGCCAGCAGCCGGGACAGGACTAACTATGGCTACACCTTC.

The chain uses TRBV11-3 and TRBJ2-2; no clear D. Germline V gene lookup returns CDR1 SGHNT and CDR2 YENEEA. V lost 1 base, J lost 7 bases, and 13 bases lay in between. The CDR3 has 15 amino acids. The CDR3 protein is CASSLGSSNIGELFF. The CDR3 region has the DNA TGTGCCAGCAGCTTAGGTTCTAGTAATATCGGGGAGCTGTTTTTT.

This chain's CDR3 is CSVLEEGFYEQYF. The DNA of the CDR3 is TGCAGCGTTCTTGAGGAGGGTTTTTACGAGCAGTACTTC. This chain connects TRBV29-1 to TRBJ2-7; a weak D match, TRBD2 (6 bases). Germline V CDR1 and CDR2: SQVTM, ANQGSEA. V dropped 5 bases and J dropped 4 bases, with 15 bases sitting between them. The length of the CDR3 is 13 residues.

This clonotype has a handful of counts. CDR3 bases: TGTGCCAGCAGCTTAGGAATGGGGGAGCAGCCCCAGCATTTT. Protein sequence: CASSLGMGEQPQHF. The chain uses TRBV7-9 and TRBJ1-5; a weak D match, TRBD1 (5 bases). Germline CDR1 is SEHNR and CDR2 is FQNEAQ (reference sequence). The CDR3 consists of 14 residues. V lost 1 base and J lost 7, with 11 bases in between.

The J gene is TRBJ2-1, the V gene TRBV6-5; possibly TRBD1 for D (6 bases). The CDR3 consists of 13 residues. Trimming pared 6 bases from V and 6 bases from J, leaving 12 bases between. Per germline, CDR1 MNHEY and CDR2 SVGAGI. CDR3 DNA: TGTGCCAGCAGCCCTACAGGGATCAATGAGCAGTTCTTC. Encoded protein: CASSPTGINEQFF.

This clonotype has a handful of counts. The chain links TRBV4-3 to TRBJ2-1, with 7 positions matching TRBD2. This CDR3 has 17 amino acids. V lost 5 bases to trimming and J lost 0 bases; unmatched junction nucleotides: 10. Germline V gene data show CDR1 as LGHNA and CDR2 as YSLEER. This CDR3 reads CASSTHAGGTSYNEQFF. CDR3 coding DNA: TGCGCCAGCAGCACCCACGCCGGGGGGACCTCCTACAATGAGCAGTTCTTC.

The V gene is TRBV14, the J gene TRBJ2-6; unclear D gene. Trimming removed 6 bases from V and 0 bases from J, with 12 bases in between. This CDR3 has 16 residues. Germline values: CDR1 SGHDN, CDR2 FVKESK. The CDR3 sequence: CASSLTSFSGANVLTF. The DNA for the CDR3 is TGTGCCAGCAGTCTAACCAGTTTCTCTGGGGCCAACGTCCTGACTTTC.

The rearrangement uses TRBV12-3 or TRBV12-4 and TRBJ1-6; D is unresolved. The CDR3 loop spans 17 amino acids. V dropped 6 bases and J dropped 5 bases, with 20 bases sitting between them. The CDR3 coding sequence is TGTGCCAGCAGCTTATCGACCCTGGAGTCCCATAATTCACCCCTCCACTTT. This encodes CASSLSTLESHNSPLHF.